Sequencing of this TCR beta chain was carried out in a study of T cells in Graves' hyperthyroidism and ophthalmopathy. Notes on the study in general: Among clonotypes expanded in thyroid above 0.001, most were also found in blood.

RNA transcripts gave rise to amplified TCR beta CDR3 regions. HTBI primers were the set used in a first-round RT-PCR of the TCR CDR3. TCRdb re-called the multiplex PCR reads with MiXCR, one entry per CDR3 protein. The data contain 300,000 to 450,000 distinct CDR3 sequences, roughly 13% of them singletons. Participants, patients aged 18 to 65, had newly diagnosed hyperthyroidism with a duration under 2 months. Diagnosing involved the use of clinical symptoms, serum thyroxine and TRAb, thyroid ultrasound and orbital computed tomography. Fresh 10 ml peripheral blood yielded PBMCs. In the case of this clonotype: Its cognate antigen is unknown.

The source material was blood. The receptor was derived from a woman younger than 30 with Graves' hyperthyroidism.

The CDR3 reads CSALPERDGNFYKQYF. CDR3 nucleotide sequence: TGCAGTGCCTTACCCGAACGGGACGGCAACTTTTATAAGCAGTACTTC. The chain carries TRBV20-1 and TRBJ2-7, with D perhaps given as TRBD1 or TRBD2 (5 bases each). CDR3 length equals 16 residues. V lost 6 bases, J lost 8 bases, and 29 bases lay in between. CDR1 is DFQATT, CDR2 SNEGSKA, per germline (reference sequence).